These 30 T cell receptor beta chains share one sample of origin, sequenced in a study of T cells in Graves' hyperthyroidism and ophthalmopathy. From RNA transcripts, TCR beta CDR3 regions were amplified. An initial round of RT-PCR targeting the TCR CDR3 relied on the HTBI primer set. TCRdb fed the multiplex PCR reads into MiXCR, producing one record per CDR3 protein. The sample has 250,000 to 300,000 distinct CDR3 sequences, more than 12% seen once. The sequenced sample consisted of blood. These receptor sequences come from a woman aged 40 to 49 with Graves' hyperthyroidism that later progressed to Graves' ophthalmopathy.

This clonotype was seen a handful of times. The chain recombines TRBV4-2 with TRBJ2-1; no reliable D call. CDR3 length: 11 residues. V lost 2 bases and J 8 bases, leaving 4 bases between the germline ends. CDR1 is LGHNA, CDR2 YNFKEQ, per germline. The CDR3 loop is CASSQRDEQFF. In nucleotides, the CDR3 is TGTGCCAGCAGCCAAAGGGATGAGCAGTTCTTC.

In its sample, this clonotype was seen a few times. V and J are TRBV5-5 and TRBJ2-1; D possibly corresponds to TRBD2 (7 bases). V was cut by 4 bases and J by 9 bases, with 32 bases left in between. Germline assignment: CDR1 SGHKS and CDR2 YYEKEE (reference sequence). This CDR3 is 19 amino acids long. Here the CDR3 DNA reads TGTGCCAGCAGCCCCTGGCCCCTTGAAGGGGGGAGGGGAACCGGTGAGCAGTTCTTC. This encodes CASSPWPLEGGRGTGEQFF.

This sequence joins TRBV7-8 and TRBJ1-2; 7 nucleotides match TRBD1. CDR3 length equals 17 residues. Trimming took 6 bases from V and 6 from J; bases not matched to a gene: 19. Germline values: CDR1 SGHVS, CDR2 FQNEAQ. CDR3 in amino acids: CASRLGNPYRGVNGYTF. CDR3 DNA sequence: TGTGCCAGCAGATTGGGGAATCCGTACAGGGGTGTTAATGGCTACACCTTC.

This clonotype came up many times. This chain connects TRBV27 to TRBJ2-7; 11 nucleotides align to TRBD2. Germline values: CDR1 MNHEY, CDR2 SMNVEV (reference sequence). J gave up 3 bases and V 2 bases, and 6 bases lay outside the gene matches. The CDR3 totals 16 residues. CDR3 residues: CASSLLAGGPYYEQYF. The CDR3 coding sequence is TGTGCCAGCAGTTTACTAGCGGGAGGTCCTTACTACGAGCAGTACTTC.

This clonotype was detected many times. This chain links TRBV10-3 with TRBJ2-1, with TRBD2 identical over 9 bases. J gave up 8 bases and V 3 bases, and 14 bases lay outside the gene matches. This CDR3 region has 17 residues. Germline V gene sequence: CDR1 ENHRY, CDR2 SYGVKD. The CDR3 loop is CAISDLGLRGGGDEQFF. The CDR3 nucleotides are TGTGCCATCAGTGATTTAGGGTTGAGGGGCGGGGGGGATGAGCAGTTCTTC.

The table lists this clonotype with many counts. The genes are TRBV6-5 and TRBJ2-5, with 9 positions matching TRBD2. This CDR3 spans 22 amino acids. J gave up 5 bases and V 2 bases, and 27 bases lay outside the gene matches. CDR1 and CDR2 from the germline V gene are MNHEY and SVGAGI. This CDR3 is CASSYTYDQRPRAGGLRETQYF. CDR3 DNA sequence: TGTGCCAGCAGTTACACCTACGACCAAAGACCTCGCGCGGGGGGGCTAAGGGAGACCCAGTACTTC.

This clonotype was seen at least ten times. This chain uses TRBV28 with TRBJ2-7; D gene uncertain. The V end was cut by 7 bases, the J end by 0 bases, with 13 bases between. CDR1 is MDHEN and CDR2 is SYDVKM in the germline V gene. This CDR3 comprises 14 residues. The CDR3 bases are TGTGCCAGCACCCGACGGTCGGTCTCCTACGAGCAGTACTTC. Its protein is CASTRRSVSYEQYF.

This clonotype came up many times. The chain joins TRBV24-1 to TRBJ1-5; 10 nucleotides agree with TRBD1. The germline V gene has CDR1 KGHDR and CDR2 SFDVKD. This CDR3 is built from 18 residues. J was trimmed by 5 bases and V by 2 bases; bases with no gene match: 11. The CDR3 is CATSDSLTGTGADQPQHF. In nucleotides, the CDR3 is TGTGCCACCAGTGATTCGTTAACCGGGACAGGGGCCGATCAGCCCCAGCATTTT.

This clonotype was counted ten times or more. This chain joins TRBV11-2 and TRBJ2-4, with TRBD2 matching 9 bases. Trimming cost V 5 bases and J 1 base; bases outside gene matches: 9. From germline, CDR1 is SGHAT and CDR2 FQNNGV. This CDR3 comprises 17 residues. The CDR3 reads CASSLLGLADAKNIQYF. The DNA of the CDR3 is TGTGCCAGCAGCCTATTGGGACTAGCCGACGCCAAAAACATTCAGTACTTC.

CDR3 region: CASSLGSTMNTEAFF. The DNA of the CDR3 is TGTGCCAGCAGCCTAGGGTCCACTATGAACACTGAAGCTTTCTTT. The chain has TRBV7-2 and TRBJ1-1; D is unresolved. Trimming shortened V by 5 bases and J by 0 bases, and 13 bases separated the two germline ends. This CDR3 has 15 amino acids. Germline lookup yields CDR1 SGHTA and CDR2 FQGNSA.

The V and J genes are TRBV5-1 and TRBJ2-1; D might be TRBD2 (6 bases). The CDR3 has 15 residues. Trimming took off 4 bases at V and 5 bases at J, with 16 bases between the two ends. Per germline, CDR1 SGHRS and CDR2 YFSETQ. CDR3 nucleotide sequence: TGCGCCAGCAGCCGCGGGGCTAGCGCGAACAATGAGCAGTTCTTC. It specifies CASSRGASANNEQFF.

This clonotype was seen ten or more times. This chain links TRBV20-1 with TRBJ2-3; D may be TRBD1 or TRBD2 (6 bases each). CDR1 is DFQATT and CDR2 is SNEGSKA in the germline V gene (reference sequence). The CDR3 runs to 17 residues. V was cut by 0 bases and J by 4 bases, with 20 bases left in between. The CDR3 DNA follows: TGCAGTGCTAGAGATAGGAGAGGGCAGGGGAGGCCAGATACGCAGTATTTT. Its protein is CSARDRRGQGRPDTQYF.

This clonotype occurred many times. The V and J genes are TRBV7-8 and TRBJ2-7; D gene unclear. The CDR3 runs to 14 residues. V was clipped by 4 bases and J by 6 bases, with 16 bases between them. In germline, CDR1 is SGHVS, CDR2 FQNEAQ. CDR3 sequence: CASSSSRVGFEQYF. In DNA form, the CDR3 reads TGTGCCAGCAGCTCCTCCCGGGTGGGGTTCGAGCAGTACTTC.

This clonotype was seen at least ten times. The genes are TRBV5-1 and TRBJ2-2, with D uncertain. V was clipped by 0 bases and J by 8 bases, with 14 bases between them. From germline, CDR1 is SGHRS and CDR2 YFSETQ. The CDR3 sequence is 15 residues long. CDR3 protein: CASSLAGDVVGELFF. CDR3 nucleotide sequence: TGCGCCAGCAGCTTGGCCGGTGACGTAGTTGGGGAGCTGTTTTTT.

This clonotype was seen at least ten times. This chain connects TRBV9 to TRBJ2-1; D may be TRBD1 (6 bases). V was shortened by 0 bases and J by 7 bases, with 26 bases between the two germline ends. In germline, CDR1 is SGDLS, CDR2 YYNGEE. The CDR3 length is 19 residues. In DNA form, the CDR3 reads TGTGCCAGCAGCGTAGGGGTTTTGAGGTGGCAGGGGCAGGGGAATGAGCAGTTCTTC. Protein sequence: CASSVGVLRWQGQGNEQFF.

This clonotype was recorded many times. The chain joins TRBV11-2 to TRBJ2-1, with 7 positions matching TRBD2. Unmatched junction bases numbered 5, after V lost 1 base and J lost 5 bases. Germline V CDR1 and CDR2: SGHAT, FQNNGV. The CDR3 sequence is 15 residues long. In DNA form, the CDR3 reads TGTGCCAGCAGCTTAGGAAGGCGGGAGAACAATGAGCAGTTCTTC. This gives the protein CASSLGRRENNEQFF.

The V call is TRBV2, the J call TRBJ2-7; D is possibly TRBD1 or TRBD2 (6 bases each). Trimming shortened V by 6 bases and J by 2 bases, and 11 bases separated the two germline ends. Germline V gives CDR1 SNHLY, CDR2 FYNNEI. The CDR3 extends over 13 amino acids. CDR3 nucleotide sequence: TGTGCCAGCAGAAGGGGGGCCCCCTACGAGCAGTACTTC. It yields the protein CASRRGAPYEQYF.

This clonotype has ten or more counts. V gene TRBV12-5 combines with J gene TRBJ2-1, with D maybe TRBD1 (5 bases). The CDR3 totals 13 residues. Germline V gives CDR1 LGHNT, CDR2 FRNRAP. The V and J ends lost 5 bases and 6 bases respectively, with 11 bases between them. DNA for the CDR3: TGTGCTAGTGGTAGGGGAACACTCAATGAGCAGTTCTTC. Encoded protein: CASGRGTLNEQFF.

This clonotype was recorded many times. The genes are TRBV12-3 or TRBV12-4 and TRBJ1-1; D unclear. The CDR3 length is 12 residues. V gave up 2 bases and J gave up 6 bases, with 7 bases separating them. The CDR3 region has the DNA TGTGCCAGCAGTTTAACGGTCCCTGAAGCTTTCTTT. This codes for CASSLTVPEAFF.

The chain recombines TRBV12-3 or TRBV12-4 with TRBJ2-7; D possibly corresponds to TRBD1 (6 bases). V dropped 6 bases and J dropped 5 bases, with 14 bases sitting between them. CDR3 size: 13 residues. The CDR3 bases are TGTGCCAGCAGCCTACAGGGTCCGAACGAGCAGTACTTC. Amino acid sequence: CASSLQGPNEQYF.

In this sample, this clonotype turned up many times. The CDR3 nucleotides read TGTGCCAGCAGTACTCAGTCTGGTGGAAACACCATATATTTT. Amino acids: CASSTQSGGNTIYF. J is TRBJ1-3 and V is TRBV6-5; D not certain. CDR3 length: 14 residues. Germline assignment: CDR1 MNHEY and CDR2 SVGAGI. V was pared by 5 bases and J by 3 bases, with 11 bases between.

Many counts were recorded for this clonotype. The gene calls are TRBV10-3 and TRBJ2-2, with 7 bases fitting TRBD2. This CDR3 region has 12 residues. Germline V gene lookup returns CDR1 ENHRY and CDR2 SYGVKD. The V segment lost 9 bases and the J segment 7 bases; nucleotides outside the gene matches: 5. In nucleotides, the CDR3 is TGTGCCATTAGACTAGCTAGCGGGGAGCTGTTTTTT. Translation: CAIRLASGELFF.

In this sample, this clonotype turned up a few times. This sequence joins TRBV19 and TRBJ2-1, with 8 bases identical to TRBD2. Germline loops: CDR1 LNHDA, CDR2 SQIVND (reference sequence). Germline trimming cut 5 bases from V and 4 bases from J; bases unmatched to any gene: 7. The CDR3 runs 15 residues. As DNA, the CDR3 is TGTGCCAGTAGTTCTACTAGCGGAGCTTACAATGAGCAGTTCTTC. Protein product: CASSSTSGAYNEQFF.

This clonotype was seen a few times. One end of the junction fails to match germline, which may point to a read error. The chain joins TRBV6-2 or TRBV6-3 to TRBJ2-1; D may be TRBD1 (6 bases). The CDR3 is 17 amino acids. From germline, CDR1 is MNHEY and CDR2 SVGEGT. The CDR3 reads CASSYPDRTLSYNGQFF. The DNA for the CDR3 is TGTGCCAGCAGTTACCCCGACAGGACCCTCTCCTACAATGGGCAGTTCTTC.

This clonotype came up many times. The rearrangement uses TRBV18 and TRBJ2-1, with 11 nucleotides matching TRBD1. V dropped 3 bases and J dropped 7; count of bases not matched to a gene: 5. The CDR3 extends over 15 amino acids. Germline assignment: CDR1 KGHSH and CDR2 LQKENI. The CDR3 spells CASSPAGQGANEQFF. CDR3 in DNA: TGTGCCAGCTCACCCGCCGGACAGGGGGCTAATGAGCAGTTCTTC.

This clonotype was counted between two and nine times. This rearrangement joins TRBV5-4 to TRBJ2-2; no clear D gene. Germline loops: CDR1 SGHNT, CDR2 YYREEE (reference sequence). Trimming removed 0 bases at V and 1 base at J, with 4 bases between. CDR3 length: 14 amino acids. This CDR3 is CASSLARNTGELFF. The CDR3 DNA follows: TGTGCCAGCAGCTTGGCTAGGAACACCGGGGAGCTGTTTTTT. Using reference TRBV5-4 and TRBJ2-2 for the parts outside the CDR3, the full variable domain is ETGVTQSPTHLIKTRGQQVTLRCSSQSGHNTVSWYQQALGQGPQFIFQYYREEENGRGNFPPRFSGLQFPNYSSELNVNALELDDSALYLCASSLARNTGELFFGEGSRLTVL.

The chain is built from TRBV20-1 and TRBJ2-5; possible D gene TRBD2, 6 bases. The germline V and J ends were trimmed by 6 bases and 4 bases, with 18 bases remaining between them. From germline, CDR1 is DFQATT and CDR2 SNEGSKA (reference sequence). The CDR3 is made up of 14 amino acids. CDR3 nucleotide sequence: TGCAGTGCGACTCCGGGAGAATGGGTAGAGACCCAGTACTTC. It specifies CSATPGEWVETQYF.

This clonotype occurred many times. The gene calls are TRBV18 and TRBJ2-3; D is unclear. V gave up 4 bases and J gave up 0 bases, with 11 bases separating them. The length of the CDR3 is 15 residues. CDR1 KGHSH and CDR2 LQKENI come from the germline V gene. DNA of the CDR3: TGTGCCAGCTCACAAACGGCCTCTAGCACAGATACGCAGTATTTT. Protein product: CASSQTASSTDTQYF.

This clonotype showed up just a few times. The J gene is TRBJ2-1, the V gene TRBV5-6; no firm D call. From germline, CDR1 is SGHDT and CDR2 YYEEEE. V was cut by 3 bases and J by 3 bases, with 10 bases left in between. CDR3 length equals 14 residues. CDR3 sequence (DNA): TGTGCCAGCAGCTGGGTCACACTCTACAATGAGCAGTTCTTC. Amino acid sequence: CASSWVTLYNEQFF.

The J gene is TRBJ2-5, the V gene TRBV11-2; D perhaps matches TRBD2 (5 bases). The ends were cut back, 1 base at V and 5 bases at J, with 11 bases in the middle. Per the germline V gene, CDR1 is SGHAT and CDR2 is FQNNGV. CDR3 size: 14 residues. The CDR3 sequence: CASSLGGGMETQYF. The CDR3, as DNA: TGTGCCAGCAGCTTAGGAGGAGGCATGGAGACCCAGTACTTC. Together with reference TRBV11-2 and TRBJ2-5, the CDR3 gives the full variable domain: EAGVAQSPRYKIIEKRQSVAFWCNPISGHATLYWYQQILGQGPKLLIQFQNNGVVDDSQLPKDRFSAERLKGVDSTLKIQPAKLEDSAVYLCASSLGGGMETQYFGPGTRLLVL.